This section outlines one T cell receptor (beta chain) sequence together with its context. Its antigen is as yet unknown. The record originates from a study of cytomegalovirus exposure and HLA in healthy donors. The CDR3 is 15 amino acids. V dropped 0 bases and J dropped 0 bases, with 4 bases sitting between them. Germline V CDR1 and CDR2: SGHNT, YYREEE (reference sequence). TCRdb's table, derived via immunoSEQ multiplex PCR, lists solely in-frame clones and lacks some. The sample lists some 150,000 clones, about 86% occurring once. Broader study findings: Among TCR beta chains, those listed as cytomegalovirus-associated numbered more than 150. As was reported, the classifier diagnosed cytomegalovirus status with high specificity and sensitivity.

The clonotype originates from a young woman in good health and CMV-seropositive. Sequencing input: PBMCs. This chain joins TRBV5-4 and TRBJ1-6, with unresolved D. CDR3 nucleotide sequence: TGTGCCAGCAGCTTGGACAGCTCCTATAATTCACCCCTCCACTTT. This encodes CASSLDSSYNSPLHF.